The entry below gives a single TCR beta chain sequence along with its context. Its antigen is currently unknown. The data belong to a study of cytomegalovirus exposure and HLA in healthy donors. Study results and limitations: Sequencing likely generated an artifact that appeared as a cluster of highly shared sequence variants. In vitro work confirmed that a few CMV-associated chains recognize CMV antigens. DRB1 had the most TCR associations and HLA-C the fewest, a later analysis found, with rates varying by HLA locus.

The primer mix had 60 Vbeta and 13 Jbeta primers. Libraries were prepared by immunoSEQ multiplex PCR; TCRdb keeps only in-frame clonotypes and omits some of them. The sample records 150,000 or so clones, 65% to 75% being singletons. There are 15 residues in the CDR3. Germline-derived CDR1 and CDR2 are MNHEY and SMNVEV (reference sequence). V was clipped by 5 bases and J by 4 bases; unmatched bases: 6. The TCR originated in a man between 18 and 29 years old in good health and CMV-seronegative. V is TRBV27 and J is TRBJ2-1; 9 nucleotides match TRBD1. Sample: PBMCs. CDR3 region: CASSPKQGAYNEQFF. Written as DNA, the CDR3 is TGTGCCAGCAGTCCAAAACAGGGGGCGTACAATGAGCAGTTCTTC.